This entry lists 13 T cell receptor beta chains sequenced from one sample in a study of PD-L1 blockade in urothelial cancer (dated by TCRdb to 2017 to 2019). The library was produced with the immunoSEQ multiplex PCR assay. As stored in TCRdb, this immuneACCESS dataset retains in-frame rearrangements with V and J assigned. A fraction of the clones does not appear; measured against another copy, unresolved V genes explain less than half of the discrepancy, and the remainder lacks a known reason. The sample contains tens of thousands of clones, about 88% of them found a single time. The ten largest clones capture less than 2% of the sample. The input for sequencing was PBMCs, taken around atezolizumab (anti-PD-L1) treatment. Every receptor here comes from a man in his fifties with urothelial cancer.

The chain joins TRBV6-6 to TRBJ2-2; a possible D gene is TRBD1 (5 bases). The V gene's germline CDR1 is MNHNY and CDR2 SVGAGI (reference sequence). Trimming stripped 6 bases from V and 4 bases from J, with 15 bases between. The CDR3 has 15 residues. The CDR3 loop reads CASRPDRKLTGELFF. DNA for the CDR3: TGTGCCAGCAGGCCCGACAGAAAACTCACCGGGGAGCTGTTTTTT.

The chain uses TRBV30 and TRBJ1-5, with TRBD1 as a possible D gene (6 bases). This CDR3 spans 13 amino acids. The V gene's germline CDR1 is GTSNPN and CDR2 SVGIG (reference sequence). Trimming cost V 2 bases and J 6 bases, with 11 bases left between them. CDR3 sequence reads: CAWSWGGGQPQHF. The CDR3 DNA reads as TGTGCCTGGAGTTGGGGAGGGGGTCAGCCCCAGCATTTT.

This chain uses TRBV6-1 with TRBJ1-5, with 11 positions matching TRBD1. Germline V gene sequence: CDR1 MNHNS, CDR2 SASEGT. The CDR3 length is 19 residues. Unmatched junction bases numbered 12, after V lost 2 bases and J lost 3 bases. CDR3 protein: CASSERVMGQGENNQPQHF. The CDR3 DNA reads as TGTGCCAGCAGTGAAAGGGTCATGGGACAGGGGGAAAACAATCAGCCCCAGCATTTT.

This clone was observed a single time. The gene calls are TRBV11-2 and TRBJ1-1; D remains unclear. The V and J ends lost 5 bases and 8 bases respectively, with 15 bases between them. CDR1 and CDR2 from the germline V gene are SGHAT and FQNNGV. The CDR3 contains 13 residues. The CDR3 reads CASSLGSTPEAFF. CDR3 nucleotides: TGTGCCAGCAGCCTCGGGTCCACTCCGGAAGCTTTCTTT.

The chain combines TRBV28 with TRBJ2-1, with 7 bases lining up with TRBD2. J was trimmed by 4 bases and V by 3 bases; bases with no gene match: 6. The CDR3 spans 15 residues. From germline, CDR1 is MDHEN and CDR2 SYDVKM. The CDR3 DNA reads as TGTGCCAGCAGTTTTTTCTCGGGACTATACAATGAGCAGTTCTTC. It is translated as CASSFFSGLYNEQFF. The full variable domain, completed using reference TRBV28 and TRBJ2-1, is DVKVTQSSRYLVKRTGEKVFLECVQDMDHENMFWYRQDPGLGLRLIYFSYDVKMKEKGDIPEGYSVSREKKERFSLILESASTNQTSMYLCASSFFSGLYNEQFFGPGTRLTVL.

In its sample, this clone was seen once. The chain uses TRBV5-6 and TRBJ2-1; 8 nucleotides line up with TRBD2. From germline, CDR1 is SGHDT and CDR2 YYEEEE. The CDR3 length is 18 residues. The V gene end was trimmed by 0 bases and the J gene end by 8 bases; junction bases not matched to a gene: 16. The CDR3 reads CASSLDGSGIRRSDEQFF. The CDR3 region has the DNA TGTGCCAGCAGCTTGGATGGTAGCGGGATACGGCGGAGCGATGAGCAGTTCTTC. Supplemented by reference TRBV5-6 and TRBJ2-1, the full variable domain reads DAGVTQSPTHLIKTRGQQVTLRCSPKSGHDTVSWYQQALGQGPQFIFQYYEEEERQRGNFPDRFSGHQFPNYSSELNVNALLLGDSALYLCASSLDGSGIRRSDEQFFGPGTRLTVL.

The V call is TRBV30, the J call TRBJ2-5; D not certain. CDR1 and CDR2 from the germline V gene are GTSNPN and SVGIG (reference sequence). The CDR3 extends over 13 amino acids. V shed 0 bases and J shed 5 bases, with 10 bases lying between them. In DNA, the CDR3 is TGTGCCTGGAGTGTGCGGCGTGGGGAGACCCAGTACTTC. Translated, it gives CAWSVRRGETQYF.

The V call is TRBV27, the J call TRBJ1-5; TRBD1 agrees at 9 bases. V was clipped by 6 bases and J by 9 bases; unmatched bases: 3. The CDR3 covers 12 residues. The germline V gene has CDR1 MNHEY and CDR2 SMNVEV (reference sequence). CDR3 amino acids: CASRTGGLPQHF. Written as DNA, the CDR3 is TGTGCCAGCAGAACAGGGGGCCTGCCCCAGCATTTT.

V gene TRBV4-2 combines with J gene TRBJ2-3; D not resolved. The CDR3 extends over 14 amino acids. The germline gives CDR1 LGHNA, CDR2 YNFKEQ. Trimming left V 0 bases short and J 2 bases short, with 6 bases between. CDR3 sequence (DNA): TGTGCCAGCAGCCAAGATTCCAACACAGATACGCAGTATTTT. Encoded protein: CASSQDSNTDTQYF.

This chain links TRBV7-2 with TRBJ2-3; D remains unclear. This CDR3 is 11 amino acids long. CDR1 SGHTA and CDR2 FQGNSA come from the germline V gene. V was pared by 7 bases and J by 6 bases, with 8 bases between. The CDR3 reads CASTPRDTQYF. DNA of the CDR3: TGTGCCAGCACCCCGAGGGATACGCAGTATTTT.

The chain combines TRBV11-2 with TRBJ2-5; 16 nucleotides line up with TRBD2. The CDR3 extends over 16 amino acids. J gave up 2 bases and V 3 bases, and 0 bases lay outside the gene matches. Germline CDR1 and CDR2: SGHAT and FQNNGV. As DNA, the CDR3 is TGTGCCAGCAGCTTGGGACTAGCGGGGGGGCAAGAGACCCAGTACTTC. Protein product: CASSLGLAGGQETQYF.

V is TRBV5-6 and J is TRBJ1-2; D might be TRBD1 (6 bases). The CDR3 contains 17 residues. CDR1 and CDR2 from the germline V gene are SGHDT and YYEEEE. V shed 5 bases and J shed 4 bases, with 24 bases lying between them. The CDR3 nucleotides are TGTGCCAGCAGTAGTAGTAGCGGGGCAGGGGCCTTCTATGGCTACACCTTC. Translating gives CASSSSSGAGAFYGYTF. The whole variable domain, remainder taken from reference TRBV5-6 and TRBJ1-2, is DAGVTQSPTHLIKTRGQQVTLRCSPKSGHDTVSWYQQALGQGPQFIFQYYEEEERQRGNFPDRFSGHQFPNYSSELNVNALLLGDSALYLCASSSSSGAGAFYGYTFGSGTRLTVV.

The rearrangement links TRBV19 to TRBJ2-1; TRBD1 agrees at 8 bases. This CDR3 region has 12 residues. CDR1 and CDR2 (germline): LNHDA, SQIVND (reference sequence). V was clipped by 3 bases and J by 9 bases; unmatched bases: 1. The CDR3 sequence is CASSIGQGEQFF. The CDR3 DNA is TGTGCCAGTAGTATCGGACAGGGTGAGCAGTTCTTC.